This TCR beta chain was observed in a study of post-analysis software for immune sequencing data. Regarding the study as a whole: Significantly lower normalized Chao1 diversity was found in patients with multiple sclerosis relative to controls. Strong co-clustering by F measure linked samples that shared a preparation batch. There were roughly 5 TRBV segments more frequent in patients than controls, and TRBV5-6, TRBV5-1 and TRBV20-1 were among them.

Concerning this clonotype: Antigen: not known. The germline gene is not matched at one end of the junction; a read error may be the cause.

Unique molecular identifiers were present in the TCR beta cDNA libraries. T cells numbering about 0.85 to 11 million yielded cDNA molecules that totaled approximately 500,000. TCRdb recomputed calls from the PCR reads with MiXCR, one row per CDR3 protein. The sample consists of about 380,000 distinct CDR3 sequences, less than 40% of them appearing once. The CDR3 covers 14 residues. The gene calls are TRBV12-3 or TRBV12-4 and TRBJ1-2; 9 positions match TRBD1. Sequenced material: blood. The receptor's source is a girl aged 10 to 17 with multiple sclerosis. CDR3 DNA sequence: TGTGTCAGCAGTTCCACCCGGACAGGGGCACGCTACACCTTC. It is translated as CVSSSTRTGARYTF.